Listed below are T cell receptor beta chains from one sample, sequenced in a study of CD8+ T cells in alopecia areata. The repertoire was sequenced with immunoSEQ multiplex PCR; TCRdb's copy has only in-frame clones and lacks some. The sample has about 64,000 clones, 40% to 50% seen once. The sample consisted of NKG2D-low CD8+ T cells sorted from blood. The receptor set was obtained from a human donor with alopecia areata. Each CDR3 is given with its conserved first and last residue. The D gene is left open where the match is weak. Clone size appears in some rows only: once, few, many, or a class for an expanded clone.

cdr3_nt	cdr3_aa	v_call	j_call	cdr3_length	clone_size	d_call
TGTGCCAGCAGTGATCCTAAGGGACTACTGACGGTTGAATACGAGCAGTACTTC	CASSDPKGLLTVEYEQYF	TRBV2	TRBJ2-7	18	few	TRBD2
TGCGCCAGCAGCTTGGAAGGGACTAGCTCGTCCGAGCAGTACTTC	CASSLEGTSSSEQYF	TRBV5-1	TRBJ2-7	15	-	TRBD2
TGTGCCAGCAGTGAAGCGCTTCGGGTTATCCCCTCCTACGAGCAGTACTTC	CASSEALRVIPSYEQYF	TRBV2	TRBJ2-7	17	few	-
TGTGCCATCAGTGACCCCCCAGCGGGGAGGAATGAGCAGTTCTTC	CAISDPPAGRNEQFF	TRBV10-3	TRBJ2-1	15	few	TRBD2
TGCAGCGTTGAGGGCAGTACCTTCTACGAGCAGTACTTC	CSVEGSTFYEQYF	TRBV29-1	TRBJ2-7	13	few	-
TGTGCCAGTACCGACGCCTACAATGAGCAGTTCTTC	CASTDAYNEQFF	TRBV19	TRBJ2-1	12	few	-
TGTGCCAGCAGCTCCGGGACTCACAATGAGCAGTTCTTC	CASSSGTHNEQFF	TRBV5-4	TRBJ2-1	13	-	-
TGTGCCAGCAGCTTTCCGGCTAGCAAGCCCGGGGAGCTGTTTTTT	CASSFPASKPGELFF	TRBV11-1	TRBJ2-2	15	-	-
TGTGCCAGCAGTTATGCTCAAGGACATCGAGATACGCAGTATTTT	CASSYAQGHRDTQYF	TRBV6-6	TRBJ2-3	15	-	-
TGTGCCAGCAGCGTAGGTGGGGCAGCCTACGAGCAGTACTTC	CASSVGGAAYEQYF	TRBV9	TRBJ2-7	14	-	-
TGTGCCAGCAGTGAAACCAGCGGGTCACGGGCAGATACGCAGTATTTT	CASSETSGSRADTQYF	TRBV6-4	TRBJ2-3	16	many	-
TGTGCCTACGAGACTAGCGGGAGGGCGTACTTC	CAYETSGRAYF	TRBV30	TRBJ2-7	11	-	TRBD2